A single sample gave rise to the 26 T cell receptor beta chains below, sequenced in a study of CD8+CD57+ T cells in acquired aplastic anemia. Patients included in sequencing had previously demonstrated CD8+CD57+ cell expansion by flow cytometry. The template used for profiling TCR beta VDJ and CDR3 was genomic DNA. Each CDR3 protein gets one entry after TCRdb re-called the reads with MiXCR. The data show roughly 180,000 distinct CDR3 sequences, 63% seen once. The source material was sorted CD4+, CD8+, or CD8+CD57+ T cells (not recorded which) from PBMCs. The receptors derive from a human donor with aplastic anemia.

This rearrangement joins TRBV5-1 to TRBJ2-1; D may be TRBD2 (5 bases). V was cut by 1 base and J by 0 bases, with 8 bases left in between. Germline lookup yields CDR1 SGHRS and CDR2 YFSETQ. The CDR3 covers 15 residues. The CDR3 bases are TGCGCCAGCAGCTTGCCGGGGAGCTCCTACAATGAGCAGTTCTTC. Translating it yields CASSLPGSSYNEQFF.

The chain carries TRBV7-9 and TRBJ1-5; D possibly corresponds to TRBD1 (5 bases). CDR1 SEHNR and CDR2 FQNEAQ come from the germline V gene (reference sequence). The V gene lost 0 bases and the J gene lost 0 bases, with 12 bases spanning the gap. This CDR3 region has 17 residues. The CDR3: CASSLAVGHFSNQPQHF. As DNA, the CDR3 is TGTGCCAGCAGCTTAGCGGTTGGACACTTTAGCAATCAGCCCCAGCATTTT.

This clonotype was counted only a few times. A junction boundary mismatches the germline segment, possibly from a read error. V gene TRBV7-2 combines with J gene TRBJ1-6; D call uncertain. Germline V gene data show CDR1 as SGHTA and CDR2 as FQGNSA. This CDR3 region has 15 residues. The DNA for the CDR3 is TGTGCCAGTAGCTTAGACGCACAGACAAATTCACCCCTCCACTTT. Translating it yields CASSLDAQTNSPLHF.

The sample holds a few counts of this clonotype. The rearrangement joins TRBV7-8 to TRBJ1-1; the D is unclear. CDR1 and CDR2 (germline): SGHVS, FQNEAQ. The CDR3 length is 12 residues. Between the trimmed V and J ends, which lost 5 bases and 1 base, there was a span of 5 bases. The CDR3 protein is CASSRKNTEAFF. CDR3 in DNA: TGTGCCAGCAGCCGAAAGAACACTGAAGCTTTCTTT.

V gene TRBV24-1 combines with J gene TRBJ2-6, with D unclear. V was clipped by 9 bases and J by 1 base, with 15 bases between them. Germline V gene sequence: CDR1 KGHDR, CDR2 SFDVKD. The CDR3 consists of 16 residues. The CDR3 DNA sequence: TGTGCCACCTCCGACTGGGGTGTTTCTGGGGCCAACGTCCTGACTTTC. It is translated as CATSDWGVSGANVLTF.

This clonotype has just a few counts. The gene calls are TRBV6-1 and TRBJ1-3; TRBD1 is a possible D gene (5 bases). CDR3 length: 14 amino acids. Germline values: CDR1 MNHNS, CDR2 SASEGT. Trimming shortened V by 1 base and J by 2 bases, and 6 bases separated the two germline ends. In DNA form, the CDR3 reads TGTGCCAGCAGTGAAGGAGGGGCTGGAAACACCATATATTTT. Translated, it gives CASSEGGAGNTIYF.

This clonotype was seen ten or more times. This chain joins TRBV7-9 and TRBJ2-1; D ambiguous. V lost 0 bases and J 7 bases, leaving 16 bases between the germline ends. The CDR3 length is 16 residues. Germline CDR1 and CDR2: SEHNR and FQNEAQ (reference sequence). The CDR3 DNA reads as TGTGCCAGCAGCTTAGCGGGCCGAGGTCTCGGGAATGAGCAGTTCTTC. Encoded protein: CASSLAGRGLGNEQFF.

V usage is TRBV7-9 and J usage is TRBJ2-5; 9 bases match TRBD1. The CDR3 is 16 residues long. CDR1 is SEHNR, CDR2 FQNEAQ, per germline (reference sequence). V was clipped by 1 base and J by 3 bases; unmatched bases: 6. The CDR3 sequence: CASSLVDRDREETQYF. CDR3 in DNA: TGTGCCAGCAGCTTAGTGGACCGGGACAGGGAAGAGACCCAGTACTTC.

Points on this clonotype: A much larger clone differs by one base, so this may be a read error. The chain joins TRBV27 to TRBJ1-6, with 8 bases that match TRBD1. The CDR3 consists of 14 residues. Germline loops: CDR1 MNHEY, CDR2 SMNVEV (reference sequence). In DNA, the CDR3 is TGTGCCAGCAGTTTAGAAGGGACAGGTTCACCCCCCCACTTT. Amino acids: CASSLEGTGSPPHF.

This clonotype occurred a few times. The chain links TRBV7-2 to TRBJ1-2; D gene uncertain. With 1 base removed from V and 10 bases from J, the gap between germline ends came to 13 bases. Germline V gives CDR1 SGHTA, CDR2 FQGNSA. The CDR3 totals 13 residues. CDR3: CASSLVRENDYTF. In nucleotides, the CDR3 is TGTGCCAGCAGCTTAGTTAGGGAAAACGACTACACCTTC.

This clonotype was picked up many times. The chain links TRBV20-1 to TRBJ2-1; D ambiguous. CDR1 is DFQATT and CDR2 is SNEGSKA in the germline V gene (reference sequence). V was pared by 2 bases and J by 0 bases, with 11 bases between. The CDR3 has 15 residues. The CDR3 nucleotides read TGCAGTGCTAGATTTAGGGATAGCTCCTACAATGAGCAGTTCTTC. This codes for CSARFRDSSYNEQFF.

V usage is TRBV2 and J usage is TRBJ1-5, with D possibly matching TRBD1 (6 bases). The CDR3 consists of 16 residues. The V end lost 6 bases, the J end lost 1 base, and 16 bases lay between the germline ends. Germline values: CDR1 SNHLY, CDR2 FYNNEI. CDR3 nucleotides: TGTGCCAGCAGCCCGTTAGGGGGGGTCAGCAATCAGCCCCAGCATTTT. This translates into CASSPLGGVSNQPQHF.

Turning to this clonotype: It is likely a read error, because the conserved phenylalanine at the end of the CDR3 is missing. The chain recombines TRBV20-1 with TRBJ2-3; 9 nucleotides align to TRBD2. The trim removed 3 bases at V and 0 bases at J, leaving 7 bases unmatched. Germline CDR1 reads DFQATT; CDR2 reads SNEGSKA (reference sequence). CDR3 size: 16 residues. For the CDR3, the DNA is TGCAGTGCTAGGACACCGGGACTAGCTAGCACAGATACGCAGTATTCT. It yields the protein CSARTPGLASTDTQYS.

This clonotype was recorded at least ten times. The chain employs TRBV12-3 or TRBV12-4 and TRBJ2-1; D uncertain. V dropped 1 base and J dropped 8 bases, with 0 bases sitting between them. The CDR3 contains 10 residues. CDR3 bases: TGTGCCAGCAGTTTAGATGAGCAGTTCTTC. It codes for CASSLDEQFF.

This clonotype was recorded a few times. The chain recombines TRBV6-4 with TRBJ1-1; no clear D gene. Trimming stripped 4 bases from V and 1 base from J, with 7 bases between. From germline, CDR1 is MRHNA and CDR2 SNTAGT. The CDR3 totals 13 residues. In DNA form, the CDR3 reads TGTGCCAGCAGTGTAACAACGAACACTGAAGCTTTCTTT. This translates into CASSVTTNTEAFF.

In this sample, this clonotype turned up once. The conserved closing phenylalanine or tryptophan is absent in this CDR3, likely reflecting a read error. This chain connects TRBV2 to TRBJ2-7; D gene ambiguous. Trimming left V 6 bases short and J 5 bases short, with 8 bases between. The CDR3 spans 11 residues. Looked up from germline, CDR1 is SNHLY and CDR2 is FYNNEI. CDR3 amino acids: CASSQDHEQYL. In nucleotides, the CDR3 is TGTGCCAGCAGCCAAGACCACGAGCAGTACCTC.

The genes are TRBV7-2 and TRBJ2-7; tentatively, D is TRBD2 (5 bases). The CDR3 has 14 amino acids. CDR1 SGHTA and CDR2 FQGNSA come from the germline V gene. V was cut by 4 bases and J by 2 bases, with 12 bases left in between. CDR3 sequence: CASSSHGETYEQYF. In nucleotides, the CDR3 is TGTGCCAGCAGCTCACACGGGGAAACCTACGAGCAGTACTTC.

Details on this clonotype: One end of the junction varies from germline; a read error may be responsible. CDR3 loop: CASSIARPGEKLFF. The CDR3 region has the DNA TGTGCCAGCAGCATAGCTCGCCCAGGGGAAAAACTGTTTTTT. The chain combines TRBV7-2 with TRBJ1-4, with D possibly matching TRBD1 (5 bases). Germline CDR1 SGHTA, CDR2 FQGNSA. The CDR3 extends over 14 amino acids.

This clonotype was seen many times. V gene TRBV6-4 combines with J gene TRBJ2-1; D unclear. Trimming took 4 bases from V and 5 from J, leaving 9 bases between them. Germline-derived CDR1 and CDR2 are MRHNA and SNTAGT. The CDR3 has 13 residues. For the CDR3, the DNA is TGTGCCAGCAGTGGGACGGATAACAATGAGCAGTTCTTC. Translation gives CASSGTDNNEQFF.

The chain combines TRBV5-1 with TRBJ2-7; 7 positions match TRBD1. The CDR3 sequence is 13 residues long. Germline V gives CDR1 SGHRS, CDR2 YFSETQ. V trimming: 0 bases; J trimming: 5 bases; junction bases outside the gene matches: 2. CDR3 region: CASSLGQGDEQYF. The DNA for the CDR3 is TGCGCCAGCAGCTTGGGACAGGGCGACGAGCAGTACTTC.

The chain combines TRBV5-8 with TRBJ1-6, with 9 nucleotides matching TRBD1. Germline loops: CDR1 SGHTS, CDR2 YDEGEE. This CDR3 region has 17 residues. V shed 4 bases, J shed 2 bases, and the junction held 7 bases outside the gene matches. In nucleotides, the CDR3 is TGTGCCAGCAGCCCATCCGACAGGGGGACCTATAATTCACCCCTCCACTTT. This translates into CASSPSDRGTYNSPLHF.

The J gene is TRBJ2-7, the V gene TRBV24-1; D is perhaps TRBD1 (5 bases). V lost 0 bases to trimming and J lost 9 bases, with 5 bases between them. The germline V gene has CDR1 KGHDR and CDR2 SFDVKD. The CDR3 is 11 amino acids. The CDR3 sequence is CATSDLDRQYF. The CDR3, as DNA: TGTGCCACCAGTGATTTGGACAGGCAGTACTTC.

This chain links TRBV2 with TRBJ2-2; a possible D gene is TRBD2 (6 bases). CDR1 and CDR2 (germline): SNHLY, FYNNEI. The CDR3 has 12 amino acids. Trimming pared 1 base from V and 9 bases from J, leaving 6 bases between. The CDR3 region is CASSEGTRELFF. The CDR3 DNA follows: TGTGCCAGCAGTGAAGGGACTAGGGAGCTGTTTTTT.

This rearrangement joins TRBV15 to TRBJ2-7, with 9 bases lining up with TRBD2. The ends lost 0 bases at V and 5 bases at J; junction bases unmatched: 8. Germline V gene sequence: CDR1 LNHNV, CDR2 YYDKDF (reference sequence). This CDR3 has 16 amino acids. The CDR3 DNA reads as TGTGCCACCAGCAGAGATCTTAGCGGGAGTATCGACGAGCAGTACTTC. It is translated as CATSRDLSGSIDEQYF.

The chain links TRBV15 to TRBJ2-2; possibly TRBD1 for D (5 bases). Germline CDR1 and CDR2: LNHNV and YYDKDF (reference sequence). Trimming left V 1 base short and J 3 bases short, with 9 bases between. The CDR3 is 15 residues long. The CDR3 is CATSRGDSDTGELFF. In nucleotides, the CDR3 is TGTGCCACCAGCAGAGGAGACAGCGACACCGGGGAGCTGTTTTTT.

The chain is built from TRBV20-1 and TRBJ1-1, with 7 bases aligning to TRBD1. Germline CDR1 reads DFQATT; CDR2 reads SNEGSKA (reference sequence). V shed 5 bases, J shed 3 bases, and the junction held 6 bases outside the gene matches. The CDR3 has 13 residues. CDR3 in DNA: TGCAGTGCTGATACCGGGACAGACACTGAAGCTTTCTTT. Translation gives CSADTGTDTEAFF.